What follows are 8 T cell receptor beta chains derived from one specimen sequenced in a study of blood T cell repertoires in COVID-19. Clones were sequenced by immunoSEQ multiplex PCR, and TCRdb holds only the in-frame ones, with some missing. The sample has about 160,000 clones, more than 75% seen once. Source material: peripheral blood. These receptors all come from a man younger than 35 with acute or convalescent COVID-19.

The rearrangement joins TRBV29-1 to TRBJ1-1; no clear D gene. Trimming removed 4 bases at V and 1 base at J, with 10 bases between. The germline V gene has CDR1 SQVTM and CDR2 ANQGSEA. The CDR3 has 13 amino acids. The CDR3 is CSVGRDENTEAFF. The CDR3, as DNA: TGCAGCGTTGGCCGGGATGAGAACACTGAAGCTTTCTTT.

The J gene is TRBJ2-7, the V gene TRBV5-1, with D tentatively TRBD1 (6 bases). V dropped 1 base and J dropped 3 bases, with 20 bases sitting between them. CDR1 and CDR2 (germline): SGHRS, YFSETQ. This CDR3 is built from 17 residues. Here the CDR3 reads CASSLPPFRGRDYEQYF. CDR3 coding DNA: TGCGCCAGCAGCTTGCCCCCTTTCAGGGGAAGGGACTACGAGCAGTACTTC.

This sequence joins TRBV5-1 and TRBJ2-1; 7 positions match TRBD1. The V and J ends lost 6 bases and 5 bases, in that order; junction bases with no gene match: 11. In germline, CDR1 is SGHRS, CDR2 YFSETQ. The CDR3 length is 15 residues. DNA of the CDR3: TGCGCCAGCACCCCATCCGGGACAGAGGACAATGAGCAGTTCTTC. It codes for CASTPSGTEDNEQFF.

A single count supports this clone. The chain employs TRBV12-3 or TRBV12-4 and TRBJ2-7; D perhaps matches TRBD2 (6 bases). CDR3 length equals 13 residues. Trimming took 6 bases from V and 5 from J, leaving 14 bases between them. The CDR3 protein is CASSLALRHEQYF. In DNA, the CDR3 is TGTGCCAGCAGCCTAGCGCTTCGGCACGAGCAGTACTTC.

The chain recombines TRBV7-9 with TRBJ2-1; a weak D match, TRBD2 (7 bases). The V gene lost 5 bases and the J gene lost 4 bases, with 18 bases spanning the gap. Germline V CDR1 and CDR2: SEHNR, FQNEAQ (reference sequence). The CDR3 sequence is 16 residues long. In nucleotides, the CDR3 is TGTGCCAGCAGCCCCGGCTGGCGGGGGCATTACAATGAGCAGTTCTTC. This codes for CASSPGWRGHYNEQFF.

This clone was seen a few times. The chain recombines TRBV5-1 with TRBJ1-2; no firm D call. Germline lookup yields CDR1 SGHRS and CDR2 YFSETQ. Trimming left V 4 bases short and J 5 bases short, with 15 bases between. This CDR3 has 14 amino acids. In DNA form, the CDR3 reads TGCGCCAGCAGCCCGGGATCGGACGGATATGGCTACACCTTC. Translated, it gives CASSPGSDGYGYTF.

The CDR3 DNA sequence: TGTGCCAGCAGGGCGACAGGGCGGTACTATGGCTACACCTTC. It specifies CASRATGRYYGYTF. The chain carries TRBV6-5 and TRBJ1-2, with 7 nucleotides matching TRBD1. The CDR3 spans 14 residues. V was pared by 6 bases and J by 3 bases, with 7 bases of the junction left unmatched. CDR1 and CDR2 (germline): MNHEY, SVGAGI.

This chain uses TRBV18 with TRBJ2-3; D unresolved. Germline V gene sequence: CDR1 KGHSH, CDR2 LQKENI. This CDR3 spans 14 amino acids. V was shortened by 0 bases and J by 4 bases, with 8 bases between the two germline ends. CDR3 DNA: TGTGCCAGCTCACCACCTGTGCAGGCAGATACGCAGTATTTT. This codes for CASSPPVQADTQYF.